The clone carrying this T cell receptor (beta chain) was detected a few times. The sample belongs to a study of control samples from healthy donors and cancer patients. Only in-frame clones appear in the TCRdb table, and some are missing; sequencing was by immunoSEQ multiplex PCR. The sample has 130,000 or so clones, roughly 94% seen once. This CDR3 has 14 amino acids. Germline loops: CDR1 SGHRS, CDR2 YFSETQ. Trimming stripped 6 bases from V and 0 bases from J, with 12 bases between. What was sequenced was blood. The receptor was isolated from a man aged 40-50 years in good health. The chain employs TRBV5-1 and TRBJ1-1; D possibly corresponds to TRBD1 (5 bases). The CDR3 protein is CASNIGALNTEAFF. Here the CDR3 DNA reads TGCGCCAGCAACATCGGGGCCTTGAACACTGAAGCTTTCTTT.